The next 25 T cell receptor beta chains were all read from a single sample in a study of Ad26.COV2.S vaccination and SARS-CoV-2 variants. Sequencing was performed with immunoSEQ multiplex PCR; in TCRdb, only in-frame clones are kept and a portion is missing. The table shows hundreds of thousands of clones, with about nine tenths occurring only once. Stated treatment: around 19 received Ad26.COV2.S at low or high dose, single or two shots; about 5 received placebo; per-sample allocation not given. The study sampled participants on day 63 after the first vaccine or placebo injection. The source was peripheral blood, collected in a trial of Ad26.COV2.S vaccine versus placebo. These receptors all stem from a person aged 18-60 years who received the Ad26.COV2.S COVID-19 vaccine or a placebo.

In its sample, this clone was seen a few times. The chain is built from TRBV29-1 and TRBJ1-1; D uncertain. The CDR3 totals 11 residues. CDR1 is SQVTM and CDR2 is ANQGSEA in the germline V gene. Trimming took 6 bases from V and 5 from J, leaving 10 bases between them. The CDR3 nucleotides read TGCAGCGTCGTTTATTATACTGAAGCTTTCTTT. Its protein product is CSVVYYTEAFF. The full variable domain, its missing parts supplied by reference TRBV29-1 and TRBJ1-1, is SAVISQKPSRDICQRGTSLTIQCQVDSQVTMMFWYRQQPGQSLTLIATANQGSEATYESGFVIDKFPISRPNLTFSTLTVSNMSPEDSSIYLCSVVYYTEAFFGQGTRLTVV.

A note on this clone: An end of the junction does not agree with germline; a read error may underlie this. DNA for the CDR3: TGTGCTAGCAGCTTAGGGGCAGGTAGAGAGACCCAGTACTTC. As protein: CASSLGAGRETQYF. J is TRBJ2-5 and V is TRBV7-7, with a weak D call TRBD1 (5 bases). Germline V gives CDR1 SSHAT, CDR2 FNYEAQ (reference sequence). CDR3 length: 14 amino acids.

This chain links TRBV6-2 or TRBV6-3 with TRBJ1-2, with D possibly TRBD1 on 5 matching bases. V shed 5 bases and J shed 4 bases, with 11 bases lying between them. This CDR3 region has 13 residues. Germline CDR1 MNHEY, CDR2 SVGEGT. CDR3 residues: CASSRQSLYGYTF. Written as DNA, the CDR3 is TGTGCCAGCAGTAGACAGTCCCTCTATGGCTACACCTTC.

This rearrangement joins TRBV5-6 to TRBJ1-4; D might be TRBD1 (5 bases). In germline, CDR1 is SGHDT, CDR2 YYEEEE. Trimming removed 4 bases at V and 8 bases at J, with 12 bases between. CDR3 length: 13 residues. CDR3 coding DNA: TGTGCCAGCAGCAGGACAACTTCCGAAAAACTGTTTTTT. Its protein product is CASSRTTSEKLFF.

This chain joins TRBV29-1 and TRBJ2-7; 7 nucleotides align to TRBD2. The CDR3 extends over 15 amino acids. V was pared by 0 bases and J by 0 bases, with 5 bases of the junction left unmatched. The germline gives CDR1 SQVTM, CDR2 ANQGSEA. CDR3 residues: CSVEDRRGSSYEQYF. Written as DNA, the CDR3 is TGCAGCGTTGAAGATCGGCGGGGGAGCTCCTACGAGCAGTACTTC.

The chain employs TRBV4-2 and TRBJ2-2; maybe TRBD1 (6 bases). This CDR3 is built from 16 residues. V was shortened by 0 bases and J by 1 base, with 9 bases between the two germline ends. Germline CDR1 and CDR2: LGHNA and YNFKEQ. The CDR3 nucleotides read TGTGCCAGCAGCCAAGACGCACAGGGGAACACCGGGGAGCTGTTTTTT. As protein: CASSQDAQGNTGELFF.

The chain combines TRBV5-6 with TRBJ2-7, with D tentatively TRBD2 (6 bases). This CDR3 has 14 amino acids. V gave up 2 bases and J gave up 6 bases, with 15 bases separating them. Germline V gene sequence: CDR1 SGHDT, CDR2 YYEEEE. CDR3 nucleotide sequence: TGTGCCAGCAGCTTCAGGGAGGATCTGATCGAGCAGTACTTC. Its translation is CASSFREDLIEQYF.

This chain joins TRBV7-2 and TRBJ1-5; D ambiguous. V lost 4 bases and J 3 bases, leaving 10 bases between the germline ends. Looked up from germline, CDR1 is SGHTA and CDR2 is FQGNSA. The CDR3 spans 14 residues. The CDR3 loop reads CASSSRRTNQPQHF. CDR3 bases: TGTGCCAGCAGCTCCAGGCGCACCAATCAGCCCCAGCATTTT. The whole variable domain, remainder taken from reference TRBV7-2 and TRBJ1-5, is GAGVSQSPSNKVTEKGKDVELRCDPISGHTALYWYRQSLGQGLEFLIYFQGNSAPDKSGLPSDRFSAERTGGSVSTLTIQRTQQEDSAVYLCASSSRRTNQPQHFGDGTRLSIL.

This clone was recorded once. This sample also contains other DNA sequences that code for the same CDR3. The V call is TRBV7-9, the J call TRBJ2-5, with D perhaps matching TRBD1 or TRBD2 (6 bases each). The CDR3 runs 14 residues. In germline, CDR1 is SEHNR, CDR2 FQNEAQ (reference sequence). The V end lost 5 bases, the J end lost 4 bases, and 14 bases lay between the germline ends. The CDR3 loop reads CASSRTQGGETQYF. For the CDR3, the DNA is TGTGCCAGCAGCCGTACACAGGGAGGAGAGACCCAGTACTTC.

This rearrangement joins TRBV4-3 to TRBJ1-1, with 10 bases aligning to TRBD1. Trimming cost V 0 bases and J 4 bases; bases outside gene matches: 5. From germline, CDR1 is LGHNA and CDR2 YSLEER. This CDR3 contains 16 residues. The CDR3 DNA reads TGCGCCAGCAGCCAAGATCGTTGGACAGGGGGCACTGAAGCTTTCTTT. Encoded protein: CASSQDRWTGGTEAFF.

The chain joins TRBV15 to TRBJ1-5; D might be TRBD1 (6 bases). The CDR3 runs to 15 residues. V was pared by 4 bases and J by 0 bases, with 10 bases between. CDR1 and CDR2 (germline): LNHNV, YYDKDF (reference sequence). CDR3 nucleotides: TGTGCCACCAGCACCACAGGGAATAGCAATCAGCCCCAGCATTTT. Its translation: CATSTTGNSNQPQHF.

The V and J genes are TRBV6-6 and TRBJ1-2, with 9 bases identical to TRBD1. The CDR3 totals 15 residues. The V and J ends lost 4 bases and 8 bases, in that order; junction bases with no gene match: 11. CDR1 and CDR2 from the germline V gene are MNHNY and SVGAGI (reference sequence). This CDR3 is CASSFPGRDRDGYTF. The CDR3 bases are TGTGCCAGCAGTTTCCCTGGCCGGGACAGGGACGGCTACACCTTC.

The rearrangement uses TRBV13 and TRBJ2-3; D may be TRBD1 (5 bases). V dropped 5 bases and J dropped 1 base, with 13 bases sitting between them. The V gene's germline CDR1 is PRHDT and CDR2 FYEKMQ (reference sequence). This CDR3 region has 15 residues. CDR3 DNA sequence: TGTGCCAGCAGCCCACCAGACAGAGGCACAGATACGCAGTATTTT. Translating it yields CASSPPDRGTDTQYF. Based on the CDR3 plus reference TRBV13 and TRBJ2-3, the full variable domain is AAGVIQSPRHLIKEKRETATLKCYPIPRHDTVYWYQQGPGQDPQFLISFYEKMQSDKGSIPDRFSAQQFSDYHSELNMSSLELGDSALYFCASSPPDRGTDTQYFGPGTRLTVL.

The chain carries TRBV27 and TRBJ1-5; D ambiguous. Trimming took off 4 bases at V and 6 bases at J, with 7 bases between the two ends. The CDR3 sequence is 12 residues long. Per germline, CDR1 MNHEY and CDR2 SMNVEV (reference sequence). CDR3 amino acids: CASSSGSQPQHF. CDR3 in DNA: TGTGCCAGCAGTTCCGGGAGTCAGCCCCAGCATTTT.

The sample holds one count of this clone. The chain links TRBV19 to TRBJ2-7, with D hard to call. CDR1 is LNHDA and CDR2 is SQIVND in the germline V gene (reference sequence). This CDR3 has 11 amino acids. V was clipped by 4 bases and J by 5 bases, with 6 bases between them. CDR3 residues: CASSNPNEQYF. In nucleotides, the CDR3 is TGTGCCAGTAGTAATCCCAACGAGCAGTACTTC.

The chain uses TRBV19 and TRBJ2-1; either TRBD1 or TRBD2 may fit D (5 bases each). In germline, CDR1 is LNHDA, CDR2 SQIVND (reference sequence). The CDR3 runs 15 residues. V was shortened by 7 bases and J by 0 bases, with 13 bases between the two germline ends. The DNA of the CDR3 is TGTGCCAGTAAAACGGGACGAAGCTCCTACAATGAGCAGTTCTTC. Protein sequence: CASKTGRSSYNEQFF.

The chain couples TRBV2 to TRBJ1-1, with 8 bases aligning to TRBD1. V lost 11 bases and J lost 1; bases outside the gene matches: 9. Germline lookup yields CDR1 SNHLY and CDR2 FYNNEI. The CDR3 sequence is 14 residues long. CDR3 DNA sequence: TGTGCCGGGGGCGGCGGGACAGGGAACACTGAAGCTTTCTTT. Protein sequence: CAGGGGTGNTEAFF. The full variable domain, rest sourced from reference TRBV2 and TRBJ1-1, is EPEVTQTPSHQVTQMGQEVILRCVPISNHLYFYWYRQILGQKVEFLVSFYNNEISEKSEIFDDQFSVERPDGSNFTLKIRSTKLEDSAMYFCAGGGGTGNTEAFFGQGTRLTVV.

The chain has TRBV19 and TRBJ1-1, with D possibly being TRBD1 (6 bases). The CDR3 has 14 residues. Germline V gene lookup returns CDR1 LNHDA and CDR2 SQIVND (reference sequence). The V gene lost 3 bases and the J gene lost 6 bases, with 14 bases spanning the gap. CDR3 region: CASSMTGVDPEAFF. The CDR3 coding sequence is TGTGCCAGTAGTATGACAGGTGTGGATCCTGAAGCTTTCTTT.

CDR3 region: CASSGGQKEKLFF. CDR3 in DNA: TGCGCCAGCAGCGGGGGACAGAAGGAAAAACTGTTTTTT. The chain recombines TRBV5-1 with TRBJ1-4, with 7 bases fitting TRBD1. V shed 4 bases, J shed 8 bases, and the junction held 5 bases outside the gene matches. Germline lookup yields CDR1 SGHRS and CDR2 YFSETQ. The CDR3 is 13 residues long.

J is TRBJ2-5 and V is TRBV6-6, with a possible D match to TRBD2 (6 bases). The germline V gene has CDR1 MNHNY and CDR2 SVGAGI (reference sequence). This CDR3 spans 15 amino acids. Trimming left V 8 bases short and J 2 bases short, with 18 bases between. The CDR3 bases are TGTGCCAGCCAGGACCGGGTAGCGGCACAAGAGACCCAGTACTTC. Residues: CASQDRVAAQETQYF.

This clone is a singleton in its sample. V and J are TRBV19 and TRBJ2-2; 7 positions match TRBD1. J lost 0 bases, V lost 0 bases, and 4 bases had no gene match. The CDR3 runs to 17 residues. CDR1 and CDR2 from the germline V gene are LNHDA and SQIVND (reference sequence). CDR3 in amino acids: CASSIDTGTANTGELFF. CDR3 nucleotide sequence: TGTGCCAGTAGTATAGACACCGGGACAGCGAACACCGGGGAGCTGTTTTTT.

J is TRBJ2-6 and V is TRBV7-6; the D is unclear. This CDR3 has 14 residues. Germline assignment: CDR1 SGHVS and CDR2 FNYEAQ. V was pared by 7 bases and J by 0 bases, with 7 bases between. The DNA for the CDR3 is TGTGCCAGCACCGAATCCTCTGGGGCCAACGTCCTGACTTTC. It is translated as CASTESSGANVLTF.

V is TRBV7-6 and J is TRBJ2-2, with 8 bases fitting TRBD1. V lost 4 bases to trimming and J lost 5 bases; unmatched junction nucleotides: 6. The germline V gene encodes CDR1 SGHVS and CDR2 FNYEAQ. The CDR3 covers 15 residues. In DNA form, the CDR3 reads TGTGCCAGCAGCTCCCGGACAGGGACGACCGGGGAGCTGTTTTTT. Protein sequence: CASSSRTGTTGELFF.

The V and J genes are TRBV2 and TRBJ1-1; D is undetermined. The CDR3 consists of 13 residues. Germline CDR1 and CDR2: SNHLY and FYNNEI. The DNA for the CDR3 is TGTGCTACTCCCGCCGGGCCGAAATATGAAGCTTTCTTT. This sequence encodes CATPAGPKYEAFF.

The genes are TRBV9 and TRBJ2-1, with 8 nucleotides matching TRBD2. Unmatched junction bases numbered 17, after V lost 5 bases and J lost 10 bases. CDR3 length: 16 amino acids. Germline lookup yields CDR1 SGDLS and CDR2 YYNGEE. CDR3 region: CASSDFGDAGGSEQFF. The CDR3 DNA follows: TGTGCCAGCAGTGATTTTGGAGATGCGGGGGGATCGGAGCAGTTCTTC.